Listed here are 14 T cell receptor beta chains from one sample, sequenced in a study of T-cell memory formation after mild COVID-19. From the 5' RACE reads, TCRdb called clonotypes with MiXCR, one entry per CDR3 protein. The profile covers about 110,000 distinct CDR3 sequences, with roughly 12% appearing a single time and around 25% taken by the ten largest. Sequencing input: PBMCs or a T cell subset sorted from them (not recorded which). Every receptor here comes from an adult woman who had mild COVID-19 (a few samples of this study predate the infection). Cell type and time point are not known.

This clonotype was counted only a few times. The chain links TRBV27 to TRBJ2-2, with TRBD2 identical over 9 bases. Germline V lookup: CDR1 MNHEY, CDR2 SMNVEV (reference sequence). CDR3 length equals 16 residues. With 5 bases clipped from V and 5 bases from J, the junction kept 9 bases outside the gene matches. CDR3 in DNA: TGTGCCAGCAGTCCCCTCCTAGCGGGGATGACCGGGGAGCTGTTTTTT. Amino acid sequence: CASSPLLAGMTGELFF.

This clonotype occurred a few times. V is TRBV20-1 and J is TRBJ1-2; possible D gene TRBD1, 5 bases. Trimming stripped 1 base from V and 5 bases from J, with 11 bases between. CDR1 is DFQATT and CDR2 is SNEGSKA in the germline V gene (reference sequence). The CDR3 totals 13 residues. CDR3 in DNA: TGCAGTGCTAGAGTCCCCGGGGGGTATGGCTACACCTTC. Its protein is CSARVPGGYGYTF.

The chain uses TRBV30 and TRBJ2-1, with D maybe TRBD2 (5 bases). The CDR3 has 12 residues. Germline V CDR1 and CDR2: GTSNPN, SVGIG (reference sequence). Trimming shortened V by 0 bases and J by 14 bases, and 14 bases separated the two germline ends. CDR3 residues: CAWSVRSGPEFF. In nucleotides, the CDR3 is TGTGCCTGGAGTGTACGGAGCGGTCCTGAGTTCTTC.

In this sample, this clonotype turned up many times. The chain links TRBV12-3 or TRBV12-4 to TRBJ2-7; D perhaps matches TRBD2 (6 bases). The CDR3 spans 13 residues. The V and J ends lost 3 bases and 5 bases respectively, with 11 bases between them. This CDR3 is CASSFGGSNEQYF. The CDR3 DNA is TGTGCCAGCAGTTTTGGGGGGAGTAACGAGCAGTACTTC.

This clonotype appeared a few times. J is TRBJ1-6 and V is TRBV11-2; D is perhaps TRBD1 (6 bases). Trimming cost V 3 bases and J 7 bases, with 16 bases left between them. In germline, CDR1 is SGHAT, CDR2 FQNNGV. This CDR3 is 16 amino acids long. The CDR3 protein is CASSFIFRGGNSPLHF. In nucleotides, the CDR3 is TGTGCCAGCAGCTTCATATTCAGGGGAGGAAATTCACCCCTCCACTTT.

The V call is TRBV4-2, the J call TRBJ2-1; 10 nucleotides line up with TRBD2. CDR1 LGHNA and CDR2 YNFKEQ come from the germline V gene. The CDR3 sequence is 17 residues long. Germline trimming cut 0 bases from V and 3 bases from J; bases unmatched to any gene: 5. CDR3 bases: TGTGCCAGCAGCCAAGATCCCCCTAGCGGGGGCTACAATGAGCAGTTCTTC. Translated, it gives CASSQDPPSGGYNEQFF.

The rearrangement links TRBV19 to TRBJ2-7; maybe TRBD1 (5 bases). The CDR3 is 16 residues long. Per germline, CDR1 LNHDA and CDR2 SQIVND (reference sequence). V dropped 3 bases and J dropped 1 base, with 16 bases sitting between them. CDR3 sequence: CASSMEFGHNSYEQYF. CDR3 bases: TGTGCCAGTAGTATGGAGTTCGGACACAATTCCTACGAGCAGTACTTC.

The chain combines TRBV11-3 with TRBJ2-3, with D possibly matching TRBD2 (5 bases). The V gene lost 5 bases and the J gene lost 2 bases, with 11 bases spanning the gap. The germline V gene encodes CDR1 SGHNT and CDR2 YENEEA. The CDR3 consists of 14 residues. The CDR3 DNA is TGTGCCAGCAGCCCCAGACTATCCACAGATACGCAGTATTTT. The encoded protein is CASSPRLSTDTQYF.

This sequence joins TRBV12-5 and TRBJ2-2; no definite D call. Germline values: CDR1 LGHNT, CDR2 FRNRAP. Trimming removed 2 bases at V and 1 base at J, with 5 bases between. The CDR3 is 14 amino acids. The CDR3 nucleotides are TGTGCTAGTGGTTTGTGGCTGAACACCGGGGAGCTGTTTTTT. Translating gives CASGLWLNTGELFF.

This clonotype was seen more than once but under ten times. The V gene is TRBV12-3 or TRBV12-4, the J gene TRBJ2-7; no clear D gene. Trimming cost V 6 bases and J 3 bases, with 9 bases left between them. The CDR3 has 12 amino acids. In DNA form, the CDR3 reads TGTGCCAGCAGCCCAACGAACTACGAGCAGTACTTC. This gives the protein CASSPTNYEQYF.

The rearrangement links TRBV13 to TRBJ2-2, with 7 bases lining up with TRBD1. This CDR3 has 16 amino acids. The V gene's germline CDR1 is PRHDT and CDR2 FYEKMQ (reference sequence). V was pared by 3 bases and J by 2 bases, with 6 bases of the junction left unmatched. CDR3 nucleotides: TGTGCCAGCAGCTTTGGGACAGTTATTAACACCGGGGAGCTGTTTTTT. This codes for CASSFGTVINTGELFF.

This clonotype was seen many times. V usage is TRBV20-1 and J usage is TRBJ2-3, with 7 bases that match TRBD2. Germline lookup yields CDR1 DFQATT and CDR2 SNEGSKA (reference sequence). V lost 6 bases, J lost 1 base, and 7 bases stayed unmatched. The CDR3 is 14 amino acids. As DNA, the CDR3 is TGCAGTGCCAAACTAGCGAAGCGCACAGATACGCAGTATTTT. Protein sequence: CSAKLAKRTDTQYF.

There are a few counts of this clonotype. The chain joins TRBV7-9 to TRBJ1-1, with 9 bases fitting TRBD1. Germline CDR1 reads SEHNR; CDR2 reads FQNEAQ (reference sequence). V dropped 5 bases and J dropped 5; count of bases not matched to a gene: 9. The CDR3 has 15 residues. CDR3 DNA: TGTGCCAGCAGCGCGCGGACAGGGGATGAAACTGAAGCTTTCTTT. This translates into CASSARTGDETEAFF.

This chain joins TRBV29-1 and TRBJ2-1, with D possibly matching TRBD2 (6 bases). This CDR3 contains 14 residues. Germline CDR1 is SQVTM and CDR2 is ANQGSEA. Trimming pared 4 bases from V and 2 bases from J, leaving 12 bases between. CDR3 residues: CSVVASDPYNEQFF. In nucleotides, the CDR3 is TGCAGCGTTGTGGCTAGCGACCCCTACAATGAGCAGTTCTTC.